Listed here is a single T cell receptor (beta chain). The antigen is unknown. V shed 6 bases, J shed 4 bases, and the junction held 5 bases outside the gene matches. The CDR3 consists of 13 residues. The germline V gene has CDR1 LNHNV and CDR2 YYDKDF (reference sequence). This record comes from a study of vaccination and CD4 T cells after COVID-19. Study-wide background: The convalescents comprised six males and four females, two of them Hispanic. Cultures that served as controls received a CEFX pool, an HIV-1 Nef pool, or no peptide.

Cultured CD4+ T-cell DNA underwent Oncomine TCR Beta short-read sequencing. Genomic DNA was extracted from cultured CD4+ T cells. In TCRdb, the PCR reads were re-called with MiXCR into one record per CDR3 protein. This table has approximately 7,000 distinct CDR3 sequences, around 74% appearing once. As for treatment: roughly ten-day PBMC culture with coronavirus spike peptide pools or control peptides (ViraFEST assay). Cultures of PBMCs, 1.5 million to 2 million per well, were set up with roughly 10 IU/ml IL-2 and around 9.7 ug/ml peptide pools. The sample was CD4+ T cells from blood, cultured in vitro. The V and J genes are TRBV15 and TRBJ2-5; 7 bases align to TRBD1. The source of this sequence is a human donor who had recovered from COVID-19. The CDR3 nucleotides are TGTGCCACCAGTCAGACAGGGTTAGAGACCCAGTACTTC. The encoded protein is CATSQTGLETQYF.